The subject of this entry is one T cell receptor beta chain. The antigen is not known. The entry originates in a study of graft-versus-host responses after intestinal transplantation. Using immunoSEQ multiplex PCR, the repertoire was profiled, and TCRdb retains in-frame clones only, with some absent. Of about 59,000 clones listed, 90% to 95% are singletons. Germline lookup yields CDR1 SGHVS and CDR2 FQNEAQ. V lost 2 bases to trimming and J lost 0 bases; unmatched junction nucleotides: 13. The CDR3 totals 18 residues. This clonotype originated in a human donor who was the organ donor for an intestinal transplant. V gene TRBV7-8 combines with J gene TRBJ2-7, with 7 bases fitting TRBD2. The sample here was unstimulated CD4+ T cells sorted from spleen or lymph node cells, taken before transplant. The DNA for the CDR3 is TGTGCCAGCAGCTTACTCATCAGGCCCGGGACTACCTCCTACGAGCAGTACTTC. The encoded protein is CASSLLIRPGTTSYEQYF.